Given below is one TCR beta chain in context. In this sample, this clone turned up a few times. Its antigen is not yet known. It has no much larger one-base neighbor in the sample; base qualities were not kept. The cohort consisted of 600 to 750 healthy bone marrow donors. All cohort members were sampled while nominally healthy, although unrecorded immune exposures were likely present. The donor tested CMV seronegative and was one of the 352 seronegative cohort members. A peripheral blood sample was provided by each donor, and peripheral blood mononuclear cells were used for TCR beta sequencing. The Qiagen DNeasy Blood Extraction Kit was used to extract genomic DNA from the blood cell samples. CDR1 MGHRA and CDR2 YSYEKL were looked up in the germline V gene. The CDR3 runs 18 residues from the cysteine to the phenylalanine. The entry retains the CDR3 DNA only, 54 bases that are in frame from base 1. The germline V end is reduced by 1 base and the J end by 6 bases; junction bases left unmatched: 8.

The data were taken from a study of cytomegalovirus exposure and HLA in healthy donors (dated by TCRdb to the late 2010s). With regard to the full study: According to an earlier analysis of 450 to 650 of the donors, roughly 180 million T cells yielded over 100 million unique TCR beta sequences and 250 to 350 Gb of sequence data. A later genetic analysis used genome-wide SNP genotypes for about 55% of the 666 donors, treating that subset as a discovery cohort. All discovery cohort repertoires had been generated using a single sequencing platform. Rather than using new phenotypic data, the later analysis identified candidate immune exposures from TCR beta sequences and from how often those sequences occurred across donors. A later analysis re-analyzed previously published TCR beta repertoires from roughly 690 donors and added high-resolution HLA genotyping to study TCR occurrence patterns. Roughly five DR-DQ haplotypes were treated as single units for association and clustering because of strong linkage in the cohort. Both class I and class II loci were covered by HLA typing, at four-digit resolution. Using immunosequencing, the study profiled T cell repertoires from 500 to 800 subjects and related those repertoires to cytomegalovirus serostatus. The aim of the study was to test whether cataloging public T cell receptors could identify signatures of past pathogen exposure. The number of typed donors differed by locus: about 620-630 for A, B, C, DRB1 and DQB1; 522 for DQA1; roughly 600 for DPA1; and 450 to 480 for DPB1. Across 300 to 500 genotyped donors of the cohort, an average of approximately 240,000 unique TCR beta nucleotide sequences per donor were sequenced, and approximately 17% of those sequences were non-productive. Besides the first cohort of under 700 subjects, a separate validation cohort made up of over 100 different subjects was used. Of the roughly 400 genotyped donors, 65% to 90% were placed in the genetic ancestry cluster associated with self-reported Caucasian donors. Donor age, sex, ethnicity and CMV serostatus were compiled together with the repertoire data. An early release covering just under 650 HLA-typed donors comprised 250 to 350 gigabases of sequencing data and 85 million to 100 million unique TCR sequences. To predict cytomegalovirus infection status, the study combined high-throughput TCR immunosequencing, statistical association of individual TCRs with disease status, and machine learning. To decide whether each TCR beta V gene segment behaved as functional or pseudogenic, an earlier analysis of some 540 of the donors relied on high-throughput TCR beta sequencing.

Preparation of the library involved the immunoSEQ multiplex PCR assay. For the multiplex PCR, a mixture combining 60 forward primers for TCR Vbeta segments and 13 reverse primers for TCR Jbeta segments was used. The CDR3 region of rearranged TCR beta genes was amplified from genomic DNA by a multiplex PCR assay. The Illumina HiSeq System was used to sequence the amplified TCR beta libraries as 87-base-pair reads. Per the source publication's procedure: A later analysis tallied tens of millions of unique TCR beta chains across the approximately 670 repertoires, and approximately 12 million of those chains were shared by two or more donors. A nearest-neighbor algorithm error-corrected the raw reads and collapsed the reads into unique sequences, merging closely related sequences to remove PCR and sequencing errors. CDR3 sequences were aligned to IMGT reference sequences to assign V, D and J gene segments. For a sequence to be retained, a match of at least six nucleotides was required to both a V gene segment and a J gene segment. A rearrangement counted as productive if the CDR3 had no stop codons and remained in frame with V and J, and every other rearrangement counted as non-productive. CDR3 was defined according to IMGT convention as the region running from the second conserved V-encoded cysteine to the conserved J-encoded phenylalanine. Sequences without an unambiguous match to a single V gene segment were excluded from the earlier analysis of approximately 600 of the donors. An earlier analysis of fewer than 750 of the donors classified V segments as functional when productive rearrangements were above 56.7% and as segregating when the standard deviation between donors was above 5%. A statistical classification framework was developed to diagnose cytomegalovirus status using the catalog of TCR beta chain sequences. V and J gene assignment, in a later analysis, came from comparing TCR nucleotide sequences with IMGT/GENE-DB human TR gene sequences. In a later analysis, CDR3 sequences and most-parsimonious VDJ recombination scenarios were assigned using the TCRdist pipeline. In a later analysis, each TCR beta chain was defined by its CDR3 amino acid sequence together with its V-gene family, and reads lacking a unique V-gene family were excluded. In a later analysis, several hundred highly shared, low-generation-probability nucleotide sequences were removed to address suspected cross-contamination and a sequencing artifact. For each public chain, a later analysis derived a clonal expansion index from normalized ranks of inferred template counts within each repertoire. Generation probabilities in a later analysis came from a VDJ recombination model fitted to out-of-frame rearrangements, and those results were checked against IGoR. In a later analysis, hypergeometric tests were used to score TCR-TCR, TCR-HLA and TCR-CMV co-occurrence, with a repertoire-size bias correction applied to TCR pairs. To estimate false discovery rates, a later analysis permuted the HLA or CMV assignments 20 times. In a later analysis, co-occurring TCRs were grouped using DBSCAN, and TCRdist sequence similarity was added for clustering within HLA-allele-positive subsets. Repertoires with fewer than 30,000 or more than 120,000 public chains were left out of co-occurrence clustering, as were five repertoires with anomalous nucleotide sharing. What TCRdb holds here is the immuneACCESS table cut down to in-frame rearrangements. Part of the clones is not present; checked against another copy, under half of the missing clones reflect an unresolved V gene, and the others are unexplained. V and J calls and clone size are given by that table; D and trimming were obtained from the DNA. This sample comprises 100,000 to 150,000 clones, 60% to 85% of them detected only once. The ten largest make up just under 6.5% of the sample.

Findings and caveats that apply to the study as a whole: Correlated functional status among segregating V segments might reflect linkage disequilibrium, but an unknown experimental factor could not be ruled out. In an earlier analysis of a few hundred of the donors, most TCR beta V segments were observed in productive rearrangements about 87% or about 30% of the time, broadly matching IMGT annotations. In a later genetic analysis, fewer N-insertions in productive TCRs were reported among donors in an Asian-associated ancestry cluster than the roughly 700-donor mean. This cohort had only TCR beta chains sequenced, and the lack of alpha or paired-chain data limited which features could be detected. Compared with equally common non-associated chains, HLA-associated TCR beta chains in a later analysis were more clonally expanded and had lower generation probabilities. A later analysis found that most CMV-associated TCR beta chains appeared HLA-restricted, with HLA associations seemingly driven largely by CMV exposure. It was suggested by the authors that the approach could potentially be generalized to other disease states and immunological phenotypes. According to a later analysis, parvovirus B19, influenza, CMV and Epstein-Barr virus appeared linked to several top co-occurrence clusters. Roughly uniform sequencing depth across donors was assumed in presence/absence analyses, although this assumption may not hold. At a false discovery rate of 0.05, a later analysis linked about 17,000 TCR beta sequences to specific HLA alleles. A later genetic analysis associated a missense DCLRE1C variant with V-gene and J-gene trimming of TCR beta chains, and an independent cohort replicated the association. The sequencing pipeline was judged likely to have produced a cluster of highly shared sequence variants as a technical artifact. The classifier was reported to diagnose cytomegalovirus status with high specificity and sensitivity in both the original and validation cohorts. Because counts were too low, approximately 15 rarely observed V segments, including chromosome 9 orphons, were excluded from the earlier analysis of about 500 of the donors. While some public TCRs were present in many individuals, most TCR sequences turned up only very rarely across donors. Because the 87-base-pair reads could not distinguish some IMGT-functional V segments, including TRBV6-2 and TRBV6-3, those segments were excluded. CMV serostatus was the only immune exposure information available for the cohort. Because HLA typing was missing for some donors at each locus, association tests included only the typed subset. A further reported finding was that TCR beta sequences accurately predicted the HLA-A and HLA-B alleles for most subjects in the first cohort. A later analysis found that TCR association rates varied across HLA loci, with DRB1 alleles showing the most associated TCRs and HLA-C alleles the fewest. When HLA alleles, especially DR and DQ, strongly co-occurred, TCR associations were difficult to assign to individual alleles. In the study, 150 to 200 TCR beta chains were listed as associated with cytomegalovirus. In vitro tests confirmed that a few of the cytomegalovirus-associated TCR beta chains recognize cytomegalovirus antigens.

The TCR sequence derives from a woman between 40 and 55 years old in good health and CMV-seronegative. Sample: PBMCs. The chain employs TRBV4-1 and TRBJ2-1; 14 bases in the middle match TRBD2. The DNA sequence is TGCGCCAGCAGCCAAGGACTAGCGGGAGGGCTCCCCTCCAATGAGCAGTTCTTC. It translates as CASSQGLAGGLPSNEQFF.